This T cell receptor beta chain was recorded in a study of neurological immune-mediated disorders. Overall study results and limits: There were no CDR3 amino acid sequences shared by expanded clones across subjects, a result suggesting private repertoires in all groups.

This clonotype has a count of ten or more. Its specificity is not known. TCRdb redid the calling of the 5' RACE reads with MiXCR, one entry per CDR3 protein. The table records under 85,000 distinct CDR3 sequences, 11% to 15% of them present only once. The material sequenced was PBMCs. This TCR derives from a woman in her forties or fifties in good health.

The CDR3 sequence: CASSLGIGPPDSGANVLTF. CDR3 DNA: TGCGCCAGCAGCTTGGGTATTGGGCCCCCGGACTCTGGGGCCAACGTCCTGACTTTC. The chain recombines TRBV5-1 with TRBJ2-6; no definite D call. The CDR3 has 19 residues. The V end lost 0 bases, the J end lost 0 bases, and 16 bases lay between the germline ends. Germline lookup yields CDR1 SGHRS and CDR2 YFSETQ. Together with reference TRBV5-1 and TRBJ2-6, the CDR3 gives the full variable domain: KAGVTQTPRYLIKTRGQQVTLSCSPISGHRSVSWYQQTPGQGLQFLFEYFSETQRNKGNFPGRFSGRQFSNSRSEMNVSTLELGDSALYLCASSLGIGPPDSGANVLTFGAGSRLTVL.